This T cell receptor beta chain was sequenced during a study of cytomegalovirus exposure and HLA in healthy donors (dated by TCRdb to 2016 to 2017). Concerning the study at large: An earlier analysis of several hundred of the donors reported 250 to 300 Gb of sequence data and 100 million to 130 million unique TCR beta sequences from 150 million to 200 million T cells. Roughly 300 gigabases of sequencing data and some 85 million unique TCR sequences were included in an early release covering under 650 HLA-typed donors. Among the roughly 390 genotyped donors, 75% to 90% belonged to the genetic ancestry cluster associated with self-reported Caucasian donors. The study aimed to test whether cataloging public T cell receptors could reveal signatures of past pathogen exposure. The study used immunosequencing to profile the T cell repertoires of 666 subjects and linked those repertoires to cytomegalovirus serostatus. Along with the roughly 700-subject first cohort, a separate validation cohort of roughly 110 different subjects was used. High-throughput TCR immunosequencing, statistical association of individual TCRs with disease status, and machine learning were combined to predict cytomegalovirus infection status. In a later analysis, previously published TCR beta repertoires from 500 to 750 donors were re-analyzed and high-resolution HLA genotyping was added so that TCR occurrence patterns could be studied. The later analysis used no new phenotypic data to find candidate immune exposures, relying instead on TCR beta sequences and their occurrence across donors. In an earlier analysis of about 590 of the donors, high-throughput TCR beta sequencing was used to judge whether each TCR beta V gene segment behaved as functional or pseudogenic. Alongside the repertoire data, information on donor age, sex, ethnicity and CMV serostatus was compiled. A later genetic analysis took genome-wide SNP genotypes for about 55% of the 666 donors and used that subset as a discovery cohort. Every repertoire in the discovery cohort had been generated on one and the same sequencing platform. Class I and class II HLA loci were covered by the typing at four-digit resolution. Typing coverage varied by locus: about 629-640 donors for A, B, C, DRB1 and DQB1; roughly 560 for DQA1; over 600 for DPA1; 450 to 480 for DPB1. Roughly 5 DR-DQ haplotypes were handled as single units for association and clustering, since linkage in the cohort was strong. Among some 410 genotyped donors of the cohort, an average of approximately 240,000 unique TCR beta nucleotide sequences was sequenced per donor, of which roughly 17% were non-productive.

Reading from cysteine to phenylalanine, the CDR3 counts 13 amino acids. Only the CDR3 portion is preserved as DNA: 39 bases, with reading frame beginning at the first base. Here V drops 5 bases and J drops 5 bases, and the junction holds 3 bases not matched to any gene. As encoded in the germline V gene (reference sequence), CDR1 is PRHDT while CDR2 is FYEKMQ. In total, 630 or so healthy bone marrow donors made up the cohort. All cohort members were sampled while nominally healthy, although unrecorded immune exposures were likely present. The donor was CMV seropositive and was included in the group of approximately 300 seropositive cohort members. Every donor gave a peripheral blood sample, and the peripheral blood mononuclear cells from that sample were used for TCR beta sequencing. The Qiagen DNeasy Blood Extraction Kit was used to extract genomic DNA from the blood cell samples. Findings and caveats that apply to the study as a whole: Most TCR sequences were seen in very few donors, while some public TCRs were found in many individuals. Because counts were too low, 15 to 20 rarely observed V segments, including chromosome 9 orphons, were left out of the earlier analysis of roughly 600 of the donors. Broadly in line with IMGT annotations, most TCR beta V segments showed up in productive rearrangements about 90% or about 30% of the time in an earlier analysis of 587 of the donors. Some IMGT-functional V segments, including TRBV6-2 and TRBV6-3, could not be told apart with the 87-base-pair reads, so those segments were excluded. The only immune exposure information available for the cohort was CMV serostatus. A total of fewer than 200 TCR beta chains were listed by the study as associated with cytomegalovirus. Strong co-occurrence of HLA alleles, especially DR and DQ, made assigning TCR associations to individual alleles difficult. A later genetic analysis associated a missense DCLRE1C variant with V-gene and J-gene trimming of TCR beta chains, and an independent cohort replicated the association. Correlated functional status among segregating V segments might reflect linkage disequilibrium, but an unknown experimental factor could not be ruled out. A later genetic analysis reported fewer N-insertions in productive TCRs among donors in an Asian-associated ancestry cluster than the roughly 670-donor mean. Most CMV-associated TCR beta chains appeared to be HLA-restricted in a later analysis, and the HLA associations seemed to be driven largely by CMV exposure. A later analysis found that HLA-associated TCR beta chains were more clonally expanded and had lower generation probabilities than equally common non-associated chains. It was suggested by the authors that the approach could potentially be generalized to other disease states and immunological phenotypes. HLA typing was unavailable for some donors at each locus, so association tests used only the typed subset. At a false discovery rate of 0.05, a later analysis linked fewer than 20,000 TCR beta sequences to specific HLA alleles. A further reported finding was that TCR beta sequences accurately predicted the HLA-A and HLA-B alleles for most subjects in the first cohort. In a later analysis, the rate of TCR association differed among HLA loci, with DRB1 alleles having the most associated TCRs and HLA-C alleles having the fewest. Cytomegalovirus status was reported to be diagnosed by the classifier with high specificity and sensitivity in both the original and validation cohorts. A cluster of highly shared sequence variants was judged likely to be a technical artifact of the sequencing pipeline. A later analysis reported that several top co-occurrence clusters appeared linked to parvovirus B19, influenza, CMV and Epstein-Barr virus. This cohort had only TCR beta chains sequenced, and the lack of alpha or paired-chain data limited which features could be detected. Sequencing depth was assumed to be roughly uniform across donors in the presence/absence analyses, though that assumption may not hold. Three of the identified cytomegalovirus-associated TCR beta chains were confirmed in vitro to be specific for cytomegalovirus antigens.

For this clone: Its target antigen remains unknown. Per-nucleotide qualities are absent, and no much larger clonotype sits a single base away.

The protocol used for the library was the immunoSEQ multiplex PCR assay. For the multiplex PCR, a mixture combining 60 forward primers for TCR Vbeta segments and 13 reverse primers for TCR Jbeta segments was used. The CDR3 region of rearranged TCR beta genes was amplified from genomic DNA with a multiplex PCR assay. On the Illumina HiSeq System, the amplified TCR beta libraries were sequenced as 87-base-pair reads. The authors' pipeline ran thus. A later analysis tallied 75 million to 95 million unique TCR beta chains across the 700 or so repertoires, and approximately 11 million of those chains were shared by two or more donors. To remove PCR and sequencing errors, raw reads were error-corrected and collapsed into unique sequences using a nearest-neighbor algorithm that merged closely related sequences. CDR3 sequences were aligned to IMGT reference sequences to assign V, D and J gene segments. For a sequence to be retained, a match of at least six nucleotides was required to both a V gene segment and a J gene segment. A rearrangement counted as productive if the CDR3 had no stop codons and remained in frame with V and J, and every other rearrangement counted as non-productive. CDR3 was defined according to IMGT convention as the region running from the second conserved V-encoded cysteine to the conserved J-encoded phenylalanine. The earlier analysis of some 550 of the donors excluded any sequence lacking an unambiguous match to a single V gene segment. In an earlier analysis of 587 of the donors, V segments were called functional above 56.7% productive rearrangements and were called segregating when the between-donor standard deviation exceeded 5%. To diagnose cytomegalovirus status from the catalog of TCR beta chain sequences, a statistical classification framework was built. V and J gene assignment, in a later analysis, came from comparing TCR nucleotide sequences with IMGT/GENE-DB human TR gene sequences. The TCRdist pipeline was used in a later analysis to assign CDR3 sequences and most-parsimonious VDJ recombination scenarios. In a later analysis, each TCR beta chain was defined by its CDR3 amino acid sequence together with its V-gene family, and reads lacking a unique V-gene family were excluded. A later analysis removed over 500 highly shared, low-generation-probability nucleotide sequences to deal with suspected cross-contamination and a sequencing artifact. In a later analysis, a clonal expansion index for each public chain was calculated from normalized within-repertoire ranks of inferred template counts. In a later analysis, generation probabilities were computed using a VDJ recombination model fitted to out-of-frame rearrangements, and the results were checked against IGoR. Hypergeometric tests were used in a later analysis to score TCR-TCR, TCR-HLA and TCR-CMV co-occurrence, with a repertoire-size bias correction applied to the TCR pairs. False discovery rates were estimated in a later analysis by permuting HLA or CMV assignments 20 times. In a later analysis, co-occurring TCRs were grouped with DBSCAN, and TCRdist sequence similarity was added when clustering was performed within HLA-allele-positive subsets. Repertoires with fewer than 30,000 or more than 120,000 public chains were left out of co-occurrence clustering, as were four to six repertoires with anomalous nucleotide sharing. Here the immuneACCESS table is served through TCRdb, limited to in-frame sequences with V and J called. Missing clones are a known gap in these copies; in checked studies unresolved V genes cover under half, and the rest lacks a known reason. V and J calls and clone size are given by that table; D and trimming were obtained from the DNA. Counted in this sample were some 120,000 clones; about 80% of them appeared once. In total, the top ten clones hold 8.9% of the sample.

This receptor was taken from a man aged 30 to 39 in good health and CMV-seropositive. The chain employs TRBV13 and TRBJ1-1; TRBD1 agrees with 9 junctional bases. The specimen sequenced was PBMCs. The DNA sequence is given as TGTGCCAGCAGCGAAGACAGGGGGACTGAAGCTTTCTTT. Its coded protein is CASSEDRGTEAFF.